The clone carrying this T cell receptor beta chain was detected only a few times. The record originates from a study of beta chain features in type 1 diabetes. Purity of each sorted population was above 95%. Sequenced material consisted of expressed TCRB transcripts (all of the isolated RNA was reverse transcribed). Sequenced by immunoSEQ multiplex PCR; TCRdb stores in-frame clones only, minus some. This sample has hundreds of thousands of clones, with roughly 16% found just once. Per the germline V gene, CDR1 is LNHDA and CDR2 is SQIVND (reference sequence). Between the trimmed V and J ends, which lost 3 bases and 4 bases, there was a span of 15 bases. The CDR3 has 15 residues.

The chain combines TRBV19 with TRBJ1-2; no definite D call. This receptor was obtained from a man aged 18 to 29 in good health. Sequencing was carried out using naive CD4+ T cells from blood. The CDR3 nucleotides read TGTGCCAGTAGTATCTTGGCGAAAATGAGCTATGGCTACACCTTC. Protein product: CASSILAKMSYGYTF.